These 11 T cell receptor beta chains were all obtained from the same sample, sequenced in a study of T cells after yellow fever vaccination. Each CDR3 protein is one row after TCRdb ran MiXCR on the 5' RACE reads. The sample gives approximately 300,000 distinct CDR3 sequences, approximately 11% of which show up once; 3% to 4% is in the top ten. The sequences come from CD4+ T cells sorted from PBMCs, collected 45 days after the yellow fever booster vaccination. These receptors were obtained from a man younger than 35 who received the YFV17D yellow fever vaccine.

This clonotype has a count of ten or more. The CDR3, as DNA: TGTGCCAGCAGCTTAGCGCAGGGCAGCGAGCAGTTCTTC. Translation gives CASSLAQGSEQFF. The chain carries TRBV7-9 and TRBJ2-1; D is possibly TRBD1 (5 bases). The CDR3 runs 13 residues. Trimming stripped 0 bases from V and 10 bases from J, with 10 bases between. Per the germline V gene, CDR1 is SEHNR and CDR2 is FQNEAQ (reference sequence). Drawing the rest from reference TRBV7-9 and TRBJ2-1, the complete variable domain is DTGVSQNPRHKITKRGQNVTFRCDPISEHNRLYWYRQTLGQGPEFLTYFQNEAQLEKSRLLSDRFSAERPKGSFSTLEIQRTEQGDSAMYLCASSLAQGSEQFFGPGTRLTVL.

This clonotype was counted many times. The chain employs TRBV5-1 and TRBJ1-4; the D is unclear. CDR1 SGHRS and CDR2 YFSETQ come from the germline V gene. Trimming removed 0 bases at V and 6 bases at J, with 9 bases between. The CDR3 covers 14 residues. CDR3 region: CASSLGRLDEKLFF. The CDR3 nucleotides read TGCGCCAGCAGCTTGGGACGTTTGGATGAAAAACTGTTTTTT. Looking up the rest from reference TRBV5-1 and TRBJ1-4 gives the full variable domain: KAGVTQTPRYLIKTRGQQVTLSCSPISGHRSVSWYQQTPGQGLQFLFEYFSETQRNKGNFPGRFSGRQFSNSRSEMNVSTLELGDSALYLCASSLGRLDEKLFFGSGTQLSVL.

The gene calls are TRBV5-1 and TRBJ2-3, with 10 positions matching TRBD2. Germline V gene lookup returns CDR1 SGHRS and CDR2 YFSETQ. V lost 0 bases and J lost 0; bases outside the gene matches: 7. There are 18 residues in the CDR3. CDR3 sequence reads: CASSLVPSGGPSTDTQYF. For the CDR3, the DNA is TGCGCCAGCAGCTTGGTGCCTAGCGGGGGCCCTAGCACAGATACGCAGTATTTT. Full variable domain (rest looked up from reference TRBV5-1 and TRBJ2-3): KAGVTQTPRYLIKTRGQQVTLSCSPISGHRSVSWYQQTPGQGLQFLFEYFSETQRNKGNFPGRFSGRQFSNSRSEMNVSTLELGDSALYLCASSLVPSGGPSTDTQYFGPGTRLTVL.

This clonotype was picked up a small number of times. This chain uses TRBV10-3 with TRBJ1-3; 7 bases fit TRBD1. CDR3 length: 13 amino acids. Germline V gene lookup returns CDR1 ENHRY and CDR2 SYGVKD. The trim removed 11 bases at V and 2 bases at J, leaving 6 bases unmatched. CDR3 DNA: TGTGCCCACAGGGGTCCCCCTGGAAACACCATATATTTT. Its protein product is CAHRGPPGNTIYF.

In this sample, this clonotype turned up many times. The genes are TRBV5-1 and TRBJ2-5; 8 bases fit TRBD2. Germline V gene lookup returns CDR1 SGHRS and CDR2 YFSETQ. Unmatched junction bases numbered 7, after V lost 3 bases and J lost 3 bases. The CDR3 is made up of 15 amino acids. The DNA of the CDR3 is TGCGCCAGCAGCTCGGGGGGGACTCAGGAAGAGACCCAGTACTTC. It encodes CASSSGGTQEETQYF.

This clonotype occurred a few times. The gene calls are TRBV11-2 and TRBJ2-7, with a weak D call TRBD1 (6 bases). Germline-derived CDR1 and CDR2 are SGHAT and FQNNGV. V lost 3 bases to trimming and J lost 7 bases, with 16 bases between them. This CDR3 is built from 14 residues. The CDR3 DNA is TGTGCCAGCAGCTTTGAGACAGGACCCCTGGAGCAGTACTTC. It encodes CASSFETGPLEQYF.

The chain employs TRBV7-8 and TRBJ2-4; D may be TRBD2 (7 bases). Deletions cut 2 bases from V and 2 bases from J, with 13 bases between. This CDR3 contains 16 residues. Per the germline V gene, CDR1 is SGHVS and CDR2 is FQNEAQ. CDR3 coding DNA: TGTGCCAGCAGCTTAACTGGGGGGGCTTCCAAAAACATTCAGTACTTC. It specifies CASSLTGGASKNIQYF.

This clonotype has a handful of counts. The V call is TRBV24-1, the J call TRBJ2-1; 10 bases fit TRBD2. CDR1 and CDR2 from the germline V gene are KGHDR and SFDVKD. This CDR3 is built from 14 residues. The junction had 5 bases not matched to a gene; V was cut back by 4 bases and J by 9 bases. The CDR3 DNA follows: TGTGCCACCAGTGAGCCTAGCGGGAGAGTTGAGCAGTTCTTC. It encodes CATSEPSGRVEQFF.

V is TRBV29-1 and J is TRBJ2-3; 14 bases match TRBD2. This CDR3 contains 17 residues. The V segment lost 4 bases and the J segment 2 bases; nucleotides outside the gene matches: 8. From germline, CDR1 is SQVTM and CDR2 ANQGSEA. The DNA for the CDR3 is TGCAGCGTTGCCGGGACTAGCGGGGGAGACTTCACAGATACGCAGTATTTT. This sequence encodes CSVAGTSGGDFTDTQYF.

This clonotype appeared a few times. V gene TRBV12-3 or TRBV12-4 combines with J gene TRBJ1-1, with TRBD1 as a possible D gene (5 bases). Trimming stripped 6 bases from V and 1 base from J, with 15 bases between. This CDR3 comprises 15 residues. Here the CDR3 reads CASRWAGVGNTEAFF. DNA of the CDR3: TGTGCCAGCAGATGGGCGGGGGTAGGGAACACTGAAGCTTTCTTT.

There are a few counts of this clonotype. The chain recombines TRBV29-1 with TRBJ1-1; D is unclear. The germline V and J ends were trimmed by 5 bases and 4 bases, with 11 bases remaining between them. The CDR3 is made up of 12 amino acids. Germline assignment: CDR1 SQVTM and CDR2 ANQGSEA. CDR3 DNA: TGCAGCGTTATTGAGGCGGGCACTGAAGCTTTCTTT. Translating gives CSVIEAGTEAFF.